This TCR beta chain was obtained from a study of shared clonotypes between healthy human individuals. General study findings and limits: Some clonotypes were shared by all four sorted-subset donors, while others were not shared. The non-shared ones had lower generation probabilities than the shared ones.

Sequencing was performed with immunoSEQ multiplex PCR; in TCRdb, only in-frame clones are kept and a portion is missing. In the table there are around 2,100,000 clones, about 95% of which are singletons. Naive CD8 cells lacked CD45RO, underwent positive selection for CCR7 and left out terminally differentiated effector memory CD45RA+ cells. A word on this clone: Its cognate antigen is unknown.

Germline-derived CDR1 and CDR2 are SQVTM and ANQGSEA. Trimming removed 2 bases at V and 7 bases at J, with 18 bases between. This CDR3 contains 15 residues. This TCR derives from a young man in good health. The sample was naive CD8+ T cells sorted from blood. The chain employs TRBV29-1 and TRBJ2-1, with D possibly TRBD2 on 5 matching bases. The CDR3 DNA reads TGCAGCGTTGAATCCCTAGAACTAGAGGTTAATGAGCAGTTCTTC. Translated: CSVESLELEVNEQFF.